Sequencing of this TCR beta chain was carried out in a study of T-cell reconstitution after alpha-beta-depleted transplantation in children. It was with unique molecular identifiers that the TCRbeta library was prepared. TCRdb analysed the PCR reads with MiXCR anew, one entry per CDR3 protein. The table has hundreds of thousands of distinct CDR3 sequences, around 13% seen once. This clonotype was detected many times. The sample was PBMCs, taken before TCRalphabeta/CD19-depleted stem cell transplant. This TCR derives from a girl aged 2-10 years with congenital amegakaryocytic thrombocytopenia, due to receive a stem cell transplant.

The CDR3 reads CSVAVGIQGYEQFF. The CDR3 bases are TGCAGCGTCGCCGTAGGCATCCAAGGTTATGAGCAGTTCTTC. The gene calls are TRBV29-1 and TRBJ2-1; D is undetermined. The CDR3 is 14 residues long. Trimming cost V 6 bases and J 8 bases, with 20 bases left between them. Germline V gene data show CDR1 as SQVTM and CDR2 as ANQGSEA.